Below, 10 T cell receptor beta chains from the same sample are listed, as sequenced in a study of T cell responses to AZD1222 COVID-19 vaccine. The assay was immunoSEQ multiplex PCR, and TCRdb's table has in-frame clones only and misses some. The sample lists about 86,000 clones, about nine tenths occurring once. The sequenced sample was peripheral blood, obtained on day 0 of AZD1222 vaccination. These receptors were collected from an adult in good health.

The chain links TRBV27 to TRBJ1-2; D not certain. The V gene's germline CDR1 is MNHEY and CDR2 SMNVEV (reference sequence). The CDR3 runs to 12 residues. The V end lost 6 bases, the J end lost 4 bases, and 9 bases lay between the germline ends. CDR3: CASRGLSYGYTF. The CDR3, as DNA: TGTGCCAGCAGGGGGTTGAGCTATGGCTACACCTTC.

The rearrangement joins TRBV19 to TRBJ1-5; TRBD1 agrees at 8 bases. This CDR3 has 16 residues. Germline V gene data show CDR1 as LNHDA and CDR2 as SQIVND (reference sequence). J gave up 7 bases and V 6 bases, and 14 bases lay outside the gene matches. CDR3 loop: CASRLPGTGDVQPQHF. The DNA for the CDR3 is TGTGCCAGTAGACTACCCGGGACAGGAGATGTCCAGCCCCAGCATTTT.

This rearrangement joins TRBV3-1 (or the pseudogene TRBV3-2) to TRBJ1-2, with 7 positions matching TRBD1. This CDR3 region has 16 residues. Germline V gene lookup returns CDR1 LGHDT and CDR2 YNNKEL (reference sequence). Trimming cost V 0 bases and J 4 bases; bases outside gene matches: 8. In nucleotides, the CDR3 is TGTGCCAGCAGCCAAGAAAGGGCAGGGGGGGGCTATGGCTACACCTTC. This codes for CASSQERAGGGYGYTF.

The chain links TRBV20-1 to TRBJ2-3; D unresolved. Trimming cost V 3 bases and J 1 base, with 8 bases left between them. The CDR3 has 13 residues. Germline CDR1 reads DFQATT; CDR2 reads SNEGSKA (reference sequence). CDR3 loop: CSASFTGTDTQYF. CDR3 sequence (DNA): TGCAGTGCTAGTTTCACAGGCACAGATACGCAGTATTTT.

The chain employs TRBV27 and TRBJ2-3; 7 nucleotides match TRBD1. In germline, CDR1 is MNHEY, CDR2 SMNVEV (reference sequence). This CDR3 contains 14 residues. V lost 3 bases, J lost 4 bases, and 4 bases stayed unmatched. The CDR3 region is CASSFSQGADTQYF. CDR3 in DNA: TGTGCCAGCAGTTTTTCCCAGGGGGCAGATACGCAGTATTTT.

The rearrangement uses TRBV18 and TRBJ2-7, with D possibly being TRBD2 (5 bases). The CDR3 contains 15 residues. V lost 6 bases to trimming and J lost 3 bases, with 18 bases between them. Germline lookup yields CDR1 KGHSH and CDR2 LQKENI. The DNA of the CDR3 is TGTGCCAGCTCGGCTTCCGGCGGACTGGACTACGAGCAGTACTTC. Protein sequence: CASSASGGLDYEQYF.

The CDR3 sequence: CASSDGSSYNEQFF. Written as DNA, the CDR3 is TGTGCCAGCAGCGACGGAAGCTCCTACAATGAGCAGTTCTTC. This chain joins TRBV6-6 and TRBJ2-1; D gene unclear. The CDR3 runs 14 residues. Germline loops: CDR1 MNHNY, CDR2 SVGAGI (reference sequence). Trimming shortened V by 6 bases and J by 0 bases, and 9 bases separated the two germline ends.

This clone was observed a single time. The chain is built from TRBV28 and TRBJ2-4; maybe TRBD2 (5 bases). V gave up 3 bases and J gave up 6 bases, with 15 bases separating them. The length of the CDR3 is 15 residues. Germline loops: CDR1 MDHEN, CDR2 SYDVKM. The CDR3 loop is CASSLGLTSGNIQYF. As DNA, the CDR3 is TGTGCCAGCAGTTTGGGCTTAACGAGCGGAAACATTCAGTACTTC.

This clone showed up just once. The rearrangement uses TRBV5-1 and TRBJ2-3; 8 bases are shared with TRBD1. CDR3 size: 15 residues. V dropped 4 bases and J dropped 6; count of bases not matched to a gene: 10. Germline CDR1 reads SGHRS; CDR2 reads YFSETQ. Here the CDR3 reads CASSPLGGQVDTQYF. The CDR3 nucleotides read TGCGCCAGCAGCCCACTGGGGGGACAGGTGGATACGCAGTATTTT.

The chain recombines TRBV10-3 with TRBJ2-3; D is ambiguous. Trimming stripped 0 bases from V and 2 bases from J, with 0 bases between. This CDR3 spans 12 amino acids. Germline V gives CDR1 ENHRY, CDR2 SYGVKD. Here the CDR3 reads CAISESTDTQYF. The CDR3 DNA follows: TGTGCCATCAGTGAGTCCACAGATACGCAGTATTTT.